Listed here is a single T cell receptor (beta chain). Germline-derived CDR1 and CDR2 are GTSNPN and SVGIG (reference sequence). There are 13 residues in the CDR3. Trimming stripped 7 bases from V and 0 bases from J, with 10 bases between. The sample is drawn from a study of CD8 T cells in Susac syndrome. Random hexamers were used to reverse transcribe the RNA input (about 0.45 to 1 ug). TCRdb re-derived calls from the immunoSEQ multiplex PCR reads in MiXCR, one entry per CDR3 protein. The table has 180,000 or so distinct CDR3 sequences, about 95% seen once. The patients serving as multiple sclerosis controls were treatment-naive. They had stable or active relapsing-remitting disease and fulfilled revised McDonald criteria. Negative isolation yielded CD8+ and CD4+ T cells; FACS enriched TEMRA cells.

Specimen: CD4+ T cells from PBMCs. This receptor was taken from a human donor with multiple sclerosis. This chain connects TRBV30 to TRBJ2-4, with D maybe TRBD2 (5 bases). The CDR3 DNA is TGTGCCTTAGACGGGGTAGCCAAAAACATTCAGTACTTC. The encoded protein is CALDGVAKNIQYF. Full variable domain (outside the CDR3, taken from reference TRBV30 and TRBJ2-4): SQTIHQWPATLVQPVGSPLSLECTVEGTSNPNLYWYRQAAGRGLQLLFYSVGIGQISSEVPQNLSASRPQDRQFILSSKKLLLSDSGFYLCALDGVAKNIQYFGAGTRLSVL.